The 14 T cell receptor beta chains given below trace back to one sample, sequenced in a study of blood T cells in healthy people across ages (dated by TCRdb to 2014 to 2015). The library relied on 5' RACE. Reads for this sample came from an Illumina HiSeq 2500. A second roughly 6 to 12 cycle PCR used a sample-barcoded 5' primer and a J-beta primer mix. The public sequencing data were trimmed at Q25 with fastp and processed into clonotypes with MiXCR by TCRdb, which kept only in-frame beta chains. Each entry is one CDR3 protein sequence, shown with its most common DNA and genes. Present in this sample are about 1,600,000 distinct CDR3 sequences, about 40% of which were seen just once. 7% to 9.5% of the sample goes to the ten largest clones. Source material: blood. These receptors were collected from a woman younger than 30 in good health.

To note about this clonotype: One end of the junction fails to match germline, which may point to a read error. The gene calls are TRBV6-2 or TRBV6-3 and TRBJ2-7; the match to TRBD1 covers 7 bases. The CDR3 extends over 15 amino acids. Germline CDR1 reads MNHEY; CDR2 reads SVGEGT. CDR3 protein: CASSYYRGGAGERYF. The CDR3 coding sequence is TGTGCCAGCAGTTACTACAGAGGGGGCGCGGGCGAGCGGTACTTC.

This clonotype was counted only a few times. V usage is TRBV20-1 and J usage is TRBJ2-4; 7 nucleotides line up with TRBD1. Germline values: CDR1 DFQATT, CDR2 SNEGSKA (reference sequence). The CDR3 is 16 residues long. V shed 6 bases, J shed 0 bases, and the junction held 11 bases outside the gene matches. The CDR3, as DNA: TGCAGTGCACCGACGACAGGGACCATAGCCAAAAACATTCAGTACTTC. It codes for CSAPTTGTIAKNIQYF.

This clonotype was recorded a few times. The chain combines TRBV5-1 with TRBJ2-1, with 12 bases aligning to TRBD2. CDR3 size: 13 residues. With 4 bases clipped from V and 12 bases from J, the junction kept 5 bases outside the gene matches. Germline values: CDR1 SGHRS, CDR2 YFSETQ. CDR3: CASSPETSGGQFF. CDR3 nucleotide sequence: TGCGCCAGCAGCCCCGAGACTAGCGGGGGGCAGTTCTTC.

The table lists this clonotype with a few counts. This sequence joins TRBV10-2 and TRBJ2-7, with D possibly matching TRBD2 (5 bases). CDR1 and CDR2 from the germline V gene are WSHSY and SAAADI. The CDR3 covers 14 residues. V lost 0 bases and J lost 1, with 7 bases in between. CDR3 nucleotides: TGCGCCAGCAGTGAGTCCCTAGCATCCTACGAGCAGTACTTC. Encoded protein: CASSESLASYEQYF.

V gene TRBV27 combines with J gene TRBJ2-1, with TRBD2 identical over 7 bases. CDR1 is MNHEY, CDR2 SMNVEV, per germline (reference sequence). V trimming: 8 bases; J trimming: 7 bases; junction bases outside the gene matches: 8. This CDR3 region has 13 residues. The CDR3 coding sequence is TGTGCCAGCCCGGGACTACCGGCGAATGAGCAGTTCTTC. Its protein is CASPGLPANEQFF.

The rearrangement links TRBV9 to TRBJ2-3; TRBD2 is a possible D gene (5 bases). The germline gives CDR1 SGDLS, CDR2 YYNGEE. This CDR3 has 14 amino acids. V lost 3 bases to trimming and J lost 3 bases, with 11 bases between them. This CDR3 reads CASSAEAPTDTQYF. CDR3 sequence (DNA): TGTGCCAGCAGCGCGGAGGCCCCTACAGATACGCAGTATTTT.

There are a few counts of this clonotype. This chain links TRBV7-2 with TRBJ2-1; D not resolved. The V end was cut by 5 bases, the J end by 12 bases, with 11 bases between. The CDR3 loop spans 11 amino acids. Looked up from germline, CDR1 is SGHTA and CDR2 is FQGNSA. This chain's CDR3 is CASSAELWQFF. CDR3 sequence (DNA): TGTGCCAGCAGCGCCGAGCTTTGGCAGTTCTTC.

This sequence joins TRBV20-1 and TRBJ2-5, with TRBD2 identical over 12 bases. The CDR3 has 17 amino acids. Trimming at V came to 3 bases and at J to 11 bases, leaving 19 bases not matched to a gene. Germline values: CDR1 DFQATT, CDR2 SNEGSKA (reference sequence). For the CDR3, the DNA is TGCAGTGCTAGCTTAGGACTAGCGGGAAGCTCCTACAATGAGCAGTACTTC. It specifies CSASLGLAGSSYNEQYF.

In its sample, this clonotype was seen a few times. The V gene is TRBV6-2 or TRBV6-3, the J gene TRBJ2-1; 10 nucleotides align to TRBD2. V gave up 2 bases and J gave up 9 bases; unmatched junction bases: 7. CDR3 size: 15 residues. CDR1 and CDR2 (germline): MNHEY, SVGEGT. The CDR3 DNA reads as TGTGCCAGCAGTTACGGGCTAGCGGGGGCTGGTGAGCAGTTCTTC. It yields the protein CASSYGLAGAGEQFF.

This chain links TRBV27 with TRBJ2-2; TRBD2 agrees at 9 bases. From germline, CDR1 is MNHEY and CDR2 SMNVEV (reference sequence). CDR3 length equals 16 residues. The CDR3 spells CVCSSGTSPITGELFF. The CDR3 nucleotides are TGTGTGTGCAGTTCGGGGACTAGCCCGATCACCGGGGAGCTGTTTTTT.

The chain combines TRBV12-3 or TRBV12-4 with TRBJ1-2; D might be TRBD1 (6 bases). Trimming removed 2 bases at V and 6 bases at J, with 13 bases between. There are 14 residues in the CDR3. The CDR3: CASSLNNGGNGYTF. CDR3 in DNA: TGTGCCAGCAGTTTAAACAACGGGGGCAATGGCTACACCTTC.

The V and J genes are TRBV6-6 and TRBJ2-7; 8 bases fit TRBD2. Germline V CDR1 and CDR2: MNHNY, SVGAGI (reference sequence). Losses at the gene ends were 2 bases for V and 5 bases for J; bases not matched to a gene: 14. The CDR3 sequence is 17 residues long. This chain's CDR3 is CASSYPKTRLAIHEQYF. For the CDR3, the DNA is TGTGCCAGCAGTTACCCCAAAACGAGACTAGCGATCCACGAGCAGTACTTC.

The rearrangement links TRBV20-1 to TRBJ2-1; D is perhaps TRBD2 (6 bases). Per germline, CDR1 DFQATT and CDR2 SNEGSKA (reference sequence). Trimming cost V 6 bases and J 9 bases, with 24 bases left between them. This CDR3 spans 15 amino acids. The CDR3 DNA reads TGCAGTGCCACGCAAACCGGGAGTATAGGGAGTGAGCAGTTCTTC. Amino acids: CSATQTGSIGSEQFF.

In this sample, this clonotype turned up a few times. The V call is TRBV4-1, the J call TRBJ2-1; D uncertain. The CDR3 runs to 14 residues. Germline lookup yields CDR1 MGHRA and CDR2 YSYEKL. Trimming cost V 1 base and J 4 bases, with 8 bases left between them. The CDR3 coding sequence is TGCGCCAGCAGCCAAGCCGGGTTGTACAATGAGCAGTTCTTC. Translation: CASSQAGLYNEQFF.